This T cell receptor beta chain was recorded in a study of cytomegalovirus exposure and HLA in healthy donors. CDR1 and CDR2 from the germline V gene are SNHLY and FYNNEI. This CDR3 has 13 residues. After removal of 6 bases from V and 8 bases from J, the junction contained 6 bases not matched to a gene. This clone was detected a few times. The target antigen is unknown. Healthy donors of bone marrow made up the group. Study conclusions and caveats: Prediction of most subjects' HLA-A and HLA-B alleles by TCR beta sequences was reportedly accurate. Roughly even sequencing depth across donors was the assumption behind the presence/absence analyses.

The study ran its PCR with 60 Vbeta and 13 Jbeta primers. Using immunoSEQ multiplex PCR, the repertoire was profiled, and TCRdb retains in-frame clones only, with some absent. Of 95,000 to 150,000 clones in the sample, about 78% were seen once. The sequence was obtained from a woman between 35 and 50 years old in good health and CMV-seropositive. The sample comprised PBMCs. The chain is built from TRBV2 and TRBJ1-3; 8 positions agree with TRBD1. The CDR3 region is CASSGQGIDTIYF. CDR3 in DNA: TGTGCCAGCAGCGGACAGGGTATAGACACCATATATTTT.